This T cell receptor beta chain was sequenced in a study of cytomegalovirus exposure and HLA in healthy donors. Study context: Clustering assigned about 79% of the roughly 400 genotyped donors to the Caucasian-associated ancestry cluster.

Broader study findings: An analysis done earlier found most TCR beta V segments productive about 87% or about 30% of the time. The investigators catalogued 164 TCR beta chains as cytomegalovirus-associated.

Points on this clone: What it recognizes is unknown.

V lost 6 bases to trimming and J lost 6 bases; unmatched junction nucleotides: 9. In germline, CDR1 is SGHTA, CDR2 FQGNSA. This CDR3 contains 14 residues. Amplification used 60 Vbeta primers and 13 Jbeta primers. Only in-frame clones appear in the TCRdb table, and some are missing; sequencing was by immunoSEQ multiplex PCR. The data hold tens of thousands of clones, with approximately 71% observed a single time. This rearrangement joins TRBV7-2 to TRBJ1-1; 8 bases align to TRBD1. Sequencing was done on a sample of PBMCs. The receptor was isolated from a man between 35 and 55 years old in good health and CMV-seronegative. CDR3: CASSLAGQVPEAFF. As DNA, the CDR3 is TGTGCCAGCAGTCTTGCGGGACAGGTCCCTGAAGCTTTCTTT. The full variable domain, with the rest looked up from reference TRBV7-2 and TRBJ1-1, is GAGVSQSPSNKVTEKGKDVELRCDPISGHTALYWYRQSLGQGLEFLIYFQGNSAPDKSGLPSDRFSAERTGGSVSTLTIQRTQQEDSAVYLCASSLAGQVPEAFFGQGTRLTVV.